What follows are 5 T cell receptor beta chains derived from one specimen sequenced in a study of shared clonotypes between healthy human individuals. Profiling relied on immunoSEQ multiplex PCR, and the TCRdb table lists in-frame clones only, not all of them. The sample has about 2.5 million clones, 80% to 95% seen once; the top ten hold around 0.4%. Sequenced: naive CD4+ T cells from PBMCs. This sample's subset: CD45RA+ positively selected. These receptors were obtained from a man aged 18 to 35 in good health. Some clones in this sample may be carry-over from other donors' samples.

Of note for this clone: The sample has other DNA sequences that encode this CDR3 too. The rearrangement uses TRBV5-1 and TRBJ2-2; the match to TRBD2 covers 11 bases. With V trimmed by 3 bases and J by 6 bases, 4 bases remained unmatched. Germline V gene lookup returns CDR1 SGHRS and CDR2 YFSETQ. The CDR3 extends over 15 amino acids. In DNA form, the CDR3 reads TGCGCCAGCAGCTGGGGGACTAGCGGAGCCGGGGAGCTGTTTTTT. It is translated as CASSWGTSGAGELFF.

This chain connects TRBV6-6 to TRBJ1-2; 7 bases line up with TRBD1. CDR3 size: 15 residues. The V gene's germline CDR1 is MNHNY and CDR2 SVGAGI (reference sequence). The V gene end was trimmed by 5 bases and the J gene end by 2 bases; junction bases not matched to a gene: 8. The CDR3 reads CASSPPGQRNYGYTF. DNA of the CDR3: TGTGCCAGCAGTCCACCGGGACAGAGGAACTATGGCTACACCTTC.

With regard to this clone: The sample contains more than one DNA sequence encoding this CDR3. The CDR3 loop is CASSPTDSSYNEQFF. The DNA for the CDR3 is TGCGCCAGCAGCCCAACGGACAGTTCCTACAATGAGCAGTTCTTC. The V and J genes are TRBV5-1 and TRBJ2-1; TRBD1 might be the D (6 bases). CDR1 and CDR2 (germline): SGHRS, YFSETQ. The V and J ends lost 4 bases and 1 base respectively, with 12 bases between them. The CDR3 is made up of 15 amino acids.

J is TRBJ2-5 and V is TRBV4-1, with D maybe TRBD2 (6 bases). There are 15 residues in the CDR3. The germline V and J ends were trimmed by 1 base and 2 bases, with 11 bases remaining between them. Germline CDR1 MGHRA, CDR2 YSYEKL. The CDR3 sequence is CASSQGRDFQETQYF. DNA of the CDR3: TGCGCCAGCAGCCAAGGCCGGGACTTTCAAGAGACCCAGTACTTC.

The V call is TRBV5-4, the J call TRBJ2-7, with 8 bases aligning to TRBD1. The CDR3 spans 16 residues. Trimming at V came to 3 bases and at J to 0 bases, leaving 8 bases not matched to a gene. Germline CDR1 SGHNT, CDR2 YYREEE (reference sequence). In nucleotides, the CDR3 is TGTGCCAGCAGCTCCGGACAGGGTATCCCCTCCTACGAGCAGTACTTC. The encoded protein is CASSSGQGIPSYEQYF.